A single sample gave rise to the 7 T cell receptor beta chains below, sequenced in a study of T-cell memory formation after mild COVID-19. TCRdb itself ran the 5' RACE reads through MiXCR, one entry per CDR3 protein. The data contain about 120,000 distinct CDR3 sequences, roughly 15% of them seen just once; the ten biggest clones take up about 14%. The sample consisted of PBMCs or a T cell subset sorted from them (not recorded which). All receptors come from an adult woman who had mild COVID-19 (a few samples of this study predate the infection). Cell type and time point are not known.

Concerning this clonotype itself: At one boundary the junction diverges from the germline segment, which might be a read error. The chain recombines TRBV7-6 with TRBJ1-1; D is ambiguous. The germline CDR1 and CDR2 sequences are SGHVS and FNYEAQ. The CDR3 has 13 residues. The CDR3 here is CASSLEQNTEAFF. The CDR3 nucleotides read TGTGCCAGCAGTTTAGAACAAAACACTGAAGCTTTCTTT.

CDR3 loop: CASSFGSSGANVLTF. Written as DNA, the CDR3 is TGTGCCAGCAGCTTCGGTTCCTCTGGGGCCAACGTCCTGACTTTC. The chain is built from TRBV7-6 and TRBJ2-6; D is uncertain. This CDR3 has 15 amino acids. V lost 3 bases to trimming and J lost 0 bases, with 6 bases between them. Germline lookup yields CDR1 SGHVS and CDR2 FNYEAQ.

This clonotype occurred a few times. This rearrangement joins TRBV13 to TRBJ2-3; weak D call: TRBD2 (6 bases). Germline values: CDR1 PRHDT, CDR2 FYEKMQ (reference sequence). Trimming took 10 bases from V and 0 from J, leaving 11 bases between them. This CDR3 is 13 amino acids long. The CDR3 is CATTGTSTDTQYF. The DNA for the CDR3 is TGTGCCACCACCGGGACTAGCACAGATACGCAGTATTTT.

There are a few counts of this clonotype. J is TRBJ2-7 and V is TRBV4-2; the D call may be TRBD1 or TRBD2 (5 bases each). The CDR3 length is 14 residues. The germline V gene encodes CDR1 LGHNA and CDR2 YNFKEQ. V gave up 4 bases and J gave up 2 bases, with 12 bases separating them. The CDR3, as DNA: TGTGCCAGCAGCCCCGGGACGCCCCCCTACGAGCAGTACTTC. As protein: CASSPGTPPYEQYF.

The V call is TRBV24-1, the J call TRBJ1-2, with unresolved D. The CDR3 length is 11 residues. V was shortened by 7 bases and J by 10 bases, with 12 bases between the two germline ends. CDR1 KGHDR and CDR2 SFDVKD come from the germline V gene. The CDR3 region has the DNA TGTGCCACCAGGGATGGGCAGTTCTACACCTTC. It encodes CATRDGQFYTF.

The chain has TRBV20-1 and TRBJ2-7; weak D call: TRBD2 (6 bases). Trimming cost V 4 bases and J 3 bases, with 7 bases left between them. The CDR3 has 11 residues. Per the germline V gene, CDR1 is DFQATT and CDR2 is SNEGSKA (reference sequence). Here the CDR3 DNA reads TGCAGTGCTACGGGGGACTACGAGCAGTACTTC. Encoded protein: CSATGDYEQYF.

This clonotype has only a few counts. The chain is built from TRBV9 and TRBJ2-7; 7 nucleotides line up with TRBD2. The V gene's germline CDR1 is SGDLS and CDR2 YYNGEE. The CDR3 runs to 13 residues. After removal of 3 bases from V and 3 bases from J, the junction contained 3 bases not matched to a gene. Written as DNA, the CDR3 is TGTGCCAGCAGCGGGGAGGGCTTCTACGAGCAGTACTTC. Residues: CASSGEGFYEQYF.